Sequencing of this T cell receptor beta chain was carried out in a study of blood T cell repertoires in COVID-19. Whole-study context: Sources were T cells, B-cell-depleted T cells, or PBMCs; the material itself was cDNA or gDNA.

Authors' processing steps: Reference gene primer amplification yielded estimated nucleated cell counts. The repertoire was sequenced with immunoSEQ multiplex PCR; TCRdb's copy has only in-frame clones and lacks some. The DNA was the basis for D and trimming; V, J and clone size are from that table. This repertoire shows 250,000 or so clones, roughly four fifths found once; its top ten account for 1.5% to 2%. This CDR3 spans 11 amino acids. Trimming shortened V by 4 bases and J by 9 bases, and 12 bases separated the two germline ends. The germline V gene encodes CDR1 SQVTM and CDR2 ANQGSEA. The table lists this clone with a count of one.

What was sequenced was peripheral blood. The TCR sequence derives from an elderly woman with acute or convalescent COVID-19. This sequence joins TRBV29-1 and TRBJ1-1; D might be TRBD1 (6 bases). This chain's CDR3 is CSVGQVDQAFF. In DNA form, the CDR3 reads TGCAGCGTTGGACAGGTGGATCAAGCTTTCTTT.